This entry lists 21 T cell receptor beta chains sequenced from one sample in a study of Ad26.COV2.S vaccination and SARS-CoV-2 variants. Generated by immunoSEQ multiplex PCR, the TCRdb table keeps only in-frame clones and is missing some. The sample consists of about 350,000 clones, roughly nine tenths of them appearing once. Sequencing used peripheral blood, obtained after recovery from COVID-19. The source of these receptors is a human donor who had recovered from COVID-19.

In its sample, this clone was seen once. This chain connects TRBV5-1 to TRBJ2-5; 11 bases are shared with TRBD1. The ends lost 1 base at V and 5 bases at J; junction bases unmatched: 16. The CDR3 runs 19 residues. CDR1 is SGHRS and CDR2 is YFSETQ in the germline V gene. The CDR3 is CASSLRGPGQGALGETQYF. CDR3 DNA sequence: TGCGCCAGCAGCTTGAGGGGCCCCGGACAGGGGGCGCTCGGGGAGACCCAGTACTTC.

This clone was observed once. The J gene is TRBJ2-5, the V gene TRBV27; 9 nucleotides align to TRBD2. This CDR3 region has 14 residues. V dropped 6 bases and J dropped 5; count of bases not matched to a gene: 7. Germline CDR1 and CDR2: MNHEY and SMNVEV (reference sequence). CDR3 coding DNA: TGTGCCAGCAGCCCATTGGGACTAGCCGAGACCCAGTACTTC. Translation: CASSPLGLAETQYF.

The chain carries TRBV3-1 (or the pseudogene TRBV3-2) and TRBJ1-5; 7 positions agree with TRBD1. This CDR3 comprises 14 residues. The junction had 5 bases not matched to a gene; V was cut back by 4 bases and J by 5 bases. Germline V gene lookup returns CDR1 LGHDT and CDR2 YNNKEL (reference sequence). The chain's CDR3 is CASSPDRDHQPQHF. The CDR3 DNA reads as TGTGCCAGCAGCCCCGACAGGGACCATCAGCCCCAGCATTTT.

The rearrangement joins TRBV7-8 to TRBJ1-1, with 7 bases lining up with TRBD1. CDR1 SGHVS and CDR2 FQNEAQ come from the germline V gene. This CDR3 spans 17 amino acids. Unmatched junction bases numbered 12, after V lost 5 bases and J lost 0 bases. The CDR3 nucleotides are TGTGCCAGCAGCCTTATGACAGGGCGCTCTATGAACACTGAAGCTTTCTTT. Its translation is CASSLMTGRSMNTEAFF.

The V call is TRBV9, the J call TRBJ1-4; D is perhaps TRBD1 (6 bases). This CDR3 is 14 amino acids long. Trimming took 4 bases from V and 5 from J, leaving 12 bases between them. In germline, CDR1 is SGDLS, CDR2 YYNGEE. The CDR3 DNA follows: TGTGCCAGCAGCCCAGGGGCGTTAAATGAAAAACTGTTTTTT. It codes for CASSPGALNEKLFF.

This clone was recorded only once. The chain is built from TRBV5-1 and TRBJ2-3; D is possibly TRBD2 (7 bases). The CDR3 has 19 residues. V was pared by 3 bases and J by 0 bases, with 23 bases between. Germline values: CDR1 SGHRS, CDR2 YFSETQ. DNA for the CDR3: TGCGCCAGCAGCTACCCTACGAGGGGGGGTACCCGGAGCACAGATACGCAGTATTTT. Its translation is CASSYPTRGGTRSTDTQYF.

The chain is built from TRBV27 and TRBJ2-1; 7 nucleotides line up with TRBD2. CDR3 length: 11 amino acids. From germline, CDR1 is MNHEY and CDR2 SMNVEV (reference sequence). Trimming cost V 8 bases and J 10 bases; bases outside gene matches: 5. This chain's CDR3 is CASRLAQEQFF. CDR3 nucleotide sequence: TGTGCCAGCCGACTAGCTCAGGAGCAGTTCTTC.

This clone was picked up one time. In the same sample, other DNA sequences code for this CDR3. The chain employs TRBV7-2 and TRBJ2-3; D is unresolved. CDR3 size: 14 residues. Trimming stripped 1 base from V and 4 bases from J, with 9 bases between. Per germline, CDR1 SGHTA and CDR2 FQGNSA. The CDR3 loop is CASSLGSGADTQYF. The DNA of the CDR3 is TGTGCCAGCAGCTTAGGGTCAGGAGCAGATACGCAGTATTTT.

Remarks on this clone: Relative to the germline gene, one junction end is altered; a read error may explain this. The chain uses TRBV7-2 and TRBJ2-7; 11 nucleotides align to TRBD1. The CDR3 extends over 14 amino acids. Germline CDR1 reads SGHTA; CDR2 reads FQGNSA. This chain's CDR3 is CAISDRGRSHEQYF. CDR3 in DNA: TGTGCCATCTCGGACAGGGGGCGCTCCCACGAGCAGTACTTC.

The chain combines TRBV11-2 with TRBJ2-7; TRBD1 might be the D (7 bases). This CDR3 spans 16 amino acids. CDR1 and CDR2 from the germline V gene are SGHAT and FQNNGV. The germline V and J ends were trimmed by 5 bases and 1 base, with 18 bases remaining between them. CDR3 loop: CASSLMEGALSYEQYF. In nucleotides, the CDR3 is TGTGCCAGCAGCCTCATGGAGGGGGCATTGTCCTACGAGCAGTACTTC.

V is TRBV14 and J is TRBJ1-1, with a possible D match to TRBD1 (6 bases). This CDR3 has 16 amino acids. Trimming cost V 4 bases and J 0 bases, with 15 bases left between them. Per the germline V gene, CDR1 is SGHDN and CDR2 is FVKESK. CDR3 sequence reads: CASSPANRDMNTEAFF. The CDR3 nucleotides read TGTGCCAGCAGCCCAGCGAACCGGGACATGAACACTGAAGCTTTCTTT.

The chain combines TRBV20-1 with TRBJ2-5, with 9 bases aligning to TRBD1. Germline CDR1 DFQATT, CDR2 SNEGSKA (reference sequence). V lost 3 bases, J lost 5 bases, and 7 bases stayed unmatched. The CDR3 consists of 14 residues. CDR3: CSASSTGGSETQYF. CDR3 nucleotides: TGCAGTGCTAGTTCAACAGGGGGCTCGGAGACCCAGTACTTC.

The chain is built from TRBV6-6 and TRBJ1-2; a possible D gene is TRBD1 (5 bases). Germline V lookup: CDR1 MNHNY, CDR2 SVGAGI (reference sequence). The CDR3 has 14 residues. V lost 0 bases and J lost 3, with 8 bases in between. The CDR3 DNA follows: TGTGCCAGCAGTTACTCCGGGGGGGACTATGGCTACACCTTC. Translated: CASSYSGGDYGYTF.

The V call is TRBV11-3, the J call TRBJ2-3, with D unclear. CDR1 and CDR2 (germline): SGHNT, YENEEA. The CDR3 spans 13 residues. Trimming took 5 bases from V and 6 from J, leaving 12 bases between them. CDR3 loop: CASSTGTRDTQYF. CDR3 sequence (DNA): TGTGCCAGCAGCACCGGAACCCGCGATACGCAGTATTTT.

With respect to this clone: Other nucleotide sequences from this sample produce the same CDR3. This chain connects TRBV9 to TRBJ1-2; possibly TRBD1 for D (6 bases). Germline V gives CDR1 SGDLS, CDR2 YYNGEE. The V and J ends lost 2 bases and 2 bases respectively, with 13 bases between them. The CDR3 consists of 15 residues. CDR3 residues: CASSVGQGTNYGYTF. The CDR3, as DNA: TGTGCCAGCAGCGTGGGGCAGGGGACCAACTATGGCTACACCTTC.

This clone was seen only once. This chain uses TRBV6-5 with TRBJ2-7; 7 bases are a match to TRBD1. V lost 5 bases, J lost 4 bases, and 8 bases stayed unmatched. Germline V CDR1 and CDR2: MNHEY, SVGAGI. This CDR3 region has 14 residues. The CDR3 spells CASSPPTGQYEQYF. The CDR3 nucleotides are TGTGCCAGCAGTCCCCCGACAGGGCAGTACGAGCAGTACTTC.

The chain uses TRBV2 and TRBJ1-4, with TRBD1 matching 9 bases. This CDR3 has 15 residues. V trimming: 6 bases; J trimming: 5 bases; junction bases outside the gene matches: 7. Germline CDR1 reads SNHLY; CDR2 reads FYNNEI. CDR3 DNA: TGTGCCAGCAGGTCGGACAGGGGACGAAATGAAAAACTGTTTTTT. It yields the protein CASRSDRGRNEKLFF.

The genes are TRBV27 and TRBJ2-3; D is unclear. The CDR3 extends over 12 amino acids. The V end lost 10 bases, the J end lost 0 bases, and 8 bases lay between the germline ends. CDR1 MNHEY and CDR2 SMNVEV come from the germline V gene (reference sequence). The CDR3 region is CATQPSTDTQYF. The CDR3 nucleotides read TGTGCCACACAACCTAGCACAGATACGCAGTATTTT.

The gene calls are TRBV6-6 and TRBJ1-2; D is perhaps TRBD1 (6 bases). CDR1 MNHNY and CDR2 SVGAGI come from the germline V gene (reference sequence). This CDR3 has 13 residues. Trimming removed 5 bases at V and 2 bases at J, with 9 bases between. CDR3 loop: CASSITGNYGYTF. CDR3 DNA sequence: TGTGCCAGCAGTATCACAGGGAACTATGGCTACACCTTC.

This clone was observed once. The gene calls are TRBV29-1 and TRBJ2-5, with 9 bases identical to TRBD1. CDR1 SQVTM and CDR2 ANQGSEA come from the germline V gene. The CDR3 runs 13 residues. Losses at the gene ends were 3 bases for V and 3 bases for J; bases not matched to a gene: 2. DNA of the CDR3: TGCAGCGTTGAGGGGACAGGGAAAGAGACCCAGTACTTC. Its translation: CSVEGTGKETQYF.

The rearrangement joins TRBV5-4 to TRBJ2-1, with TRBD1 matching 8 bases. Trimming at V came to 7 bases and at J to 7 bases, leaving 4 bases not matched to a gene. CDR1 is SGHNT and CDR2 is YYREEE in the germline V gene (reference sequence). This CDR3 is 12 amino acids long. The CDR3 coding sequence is TGTGCCAGCGGACAGGGTACAAATGAGCAGTTCTTC. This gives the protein CASGQGTNEQFF.